Below are 17 T cell receptor beta chains sequenced from a single sample in a study of T-cell reconstitution after alpha-beta-depleted transplantation in children. Preparing the TCRbeta library involved the use of unique molecular identifiers. A single record per CDR3 protein comes from TCRdb applying MiXCR to the PCR reads. The sample lists around 380,000 distinct CDR3 sequences, roughly a tenth occurring once. Sequences were derived from PBMCs from the stem cell graft donor, sampled from the stem cell graft. The receptors derive from a human donor who donated a stem cell graft to a child with acute myeloid leukemia.

This clonotype has more than one count but fewer than ten. V gene TRBV20-1 combines with J gene TRBJ2-2; TRBD1 aligns across 9 bases. The CDR3 is 17 amino acids. V trimming: 0 bases; J trimming: 3 bases; junction bases outside the gene matches: 8. Germline V gene sequence: CDR1 DFQATT, CDR2 SNEGSKA (reference sequence). CDR3 coding DNA: TGCAGTGCTAGAGACCTTCGACAGGGGGACTACACCGGGGAGCTGTTTTTT. Amino acid sequence: CSARDLRQGDYTGELFF.

This rearrangement joins TRBV20-1 to TRBJ2-1; 10 positions agree with TRBD2. Germline CDR1 and CDR2: DFQATT and SNEGSKA (reference sequence). V was pared by 6 bases and J by 9 bases, with 14 bases of the junction left unmatched. The CDR3 covers 15 residues. This CDR3 reads CSAQDGTSALGEQFF. DNA of the CDR3: TGCAGTGCCCAAGACGGGACTAGCGCCCTAGGTGAGCAGTTCTTC.

This clonotype was counted between two and nine times. The V gene is TRBV3-1, the J gene TRBJ2-2; D is possibly TRBD1 (6 bases). CDR1 is LGHDT and CDR2 is YNNKEL in the germline V gene (reference sequence). This CDR3 spans 16 amino acids. Trimming left V 3 bases short and J 2 bases short, with 13 bases between. CDR3 sequence (DNA): TGTGCCAGCAGCCAGGAGACAGGATTCAACACCGGGGAGCTGTTTTTT. Translation: CASSQETGFNTGELFF.

This clonotype has a handful of counts. The chain has TRBV20-1 and TRBJ2-5; TRBD1 aligns across 7 bases. Germline trimming cut 2 bases from V and 4 bases from J; bases unmatched to any gene: 4. Germline V lookup: CDR1 DFQATT, CDR2 SNEGSKA (reference sequence). The CDR3 is 13 residues long. The CDR3: CSARSTGTETQYF. CDR3 nucleotide sequence: TGCAGTGCTAGATCGACAGGGACAGAGACCCAGTACTTC.

This clonotype was detected only a few times. This rearrangement joins TRBV12-3 or TRBV12-4 to TRBJ2-1; 10 bases match TRBD1. The CDR3 runs 14 residues. The ends lost 6 bases at V and 7 bases at J; junction bases unmatched: 6. The CDR3 DNA reads as TGTGCCAGCAGGACCGGGGACAGGGGTAATGAGCAGTTCTTC. Protein sequence: CASRTGDRGNEQFF.

This clonotype was found many times. This chain connects TRBV12-3 or TRBV12-4 to TRBJ2-1; D is uncertain. The CDR3 sequence is 14 residues long. Trimming left V 4 bases short and J 3 bases short, with 10 bases between. DNA for the CDR3: TGTGCCAGCAGTTCCCCCACGGGCTACAATGAGCAGTTCTTC. Its translation: CASSSPTGYNEQFF.

This clonotype showed up just a few times. V gene TRBV29-1 combines with J gene TRBJ2-3; 9 bases map to TRBD1. The junction had 8 bases not matched to a gene; V was cut back by 6 bases and J by 4 bases. Germline assignment: CDR1 SQVTM and CDR2 ANQGSEA. CDR3 length: 14 amino acids. The CDR3 region is CSVARTGVADTQYF. The DNA of the CDR3 is TGCAGCGTCGCCCGGACAGGGGTGGCAGATACGCAGTATTTT.

The chain combines TRBV20-1 with TRBJ1-2; TRBD1 is a possible D gene (6 bases). The length of the CDR3 is 13 residues. The V gene's germline CDR1 is DFQATT and CDR2 SNEGSKA (reference sequence). With 6 bases removed from V and 4 bases from J, the gap between germline ends came to 15 bases. The CDR3 loop reads CSAKNRVGYGYTF. Written as DNA, the CDR3 is TGCAGTGCCAAGAACAGGGTTGGCTATGGCTACACCTTC.

This clonotype was recorded a few times. This chain links TRBV5-1 with TRBJ1-1, with 11 bases aligning to TRBD1. V lost 7 bases and J lost 4; bases outside the gene matches: 6. The CDR3 runs 14 residues. The germline CDR1 and CDR2 sequences are SGHRS and YFSETQ. CDR3: CASGVGQGATEAFF. The CDR3 region has the DNA TGCGCCAGCGGGGTCGGACAGGGGGCCACTGAAGCTTTCTTT.

This clonotype appeared a few times. The chain uses TRBV10-3 and TRBJ1-2, with TRBD1 matching 10 bases. V shed 8 bases, J shed 10 bases, and the junction held 10 bases outside the gene matches. The CDR3 runs 13 residues. Germline values: CDR1 ENHRY, CDR2 SYGVKD. For the CDR3, the DNA is TGTGCCATCCAAGGGGGACAGGGGCGTGACTACACCTTC. It encodes CAIQGGQGRDYTF.

This clonotype was detected many times. This chain connects TRBV7-2 to TRBJ2-5; D possibly corresponds to TRBD2 (7 bases). The CDR3 consists of 15 residues. Trimming left V 0 bases short and J 1 base short, with 9 bases between. CDR1 is SGHTA, CDR2 FQGNSA, per germline. Here the CDR3 reads CASSLAGGLQETQYF. The CDR3 bases are TGTGCCAGCAGCTTAGCGGGGGGGCTCCAAGAGACCCAGTACTTC.

This clonotype has just a few counts. The V and J genes are TRBV4-1 and TRBJ2-1; D is unresolved. V shed 0 bases and J shed 8 bases, with 11 bases lying between them. The CDR3 loop spans 14 amino acids. Germline CDR1 reads MGHRA; CDR2 reads YSYEKL. The CDR3 region has the DNA TGCGCCAGCAGCCAAGAGCGAACAAGGGATGAGCAGTTCTTC. It specifies CASSQERTRDEQFF.

This chain uses TRBV29-1 with TRBJ2-1; perhaps D is TRBD1 or TRBD2 (6 bases each). Trimming left V 7 bases short and J 8 bases short, with 18 bases between. This CDR3 is 13 amino acids long. Looked up from germline, CDR1 is SQVTM and CDR2 is ANQGSEA. CDR3 nucleotide sequence: TGCAGCGCCCCTTGGAGGGGGGCAGATGAGCAGTTCTTC. Protein product: CSAPWRGADEQFF.

The rearrangement joins TRBV6-1 to TRBJ1-4, with D uncertain. Looked up from germline, CDR1 is MNHNS and CDR2 is SASEGT. V dropped 1 base and J dropped 0 bases, with 9 bases sitting between them. This CDR3 is 16 amino acids long. The DNA of the CDR3 is TGTGCCAGCAGTGAAGACAGAAAAACAACTAATGAAAAACTGTTTTTT. Encoded protein: CASSEDRKTTNEKLFF.

The gene calls are TRBV27 and TRBJ1-3, with 8 bases fitting TRBD1. Germline CDR1 reads MNHEY; CDR2 reads SMNVEV (reference sequence). The CDR3 spans 15 residues. Trimming cost V 6 bases and J 4 bases; bases outside gene matches: 8. CDR3 protein: CASSRSGGYGNTIYF. For the CDR3, the DNA is TGTGCCAGCAGCCGATCAGGGGGCTACGGAAACACCATATATTTT.

V is TRBV5-6 and J is TRBJ1-1; TRBD1 matches at 12 bases. V was clipped by 4 bases and J by 10 bases; unmatched bases: 5. CDR3 length equals 13 residues. The germline gives CDR1 SGHDT, CDR2 YYEEEE. The CDR3 DNA reads TGTGCCAGCAGCACCCGGGACAGGGGGCTAGCTTTCTTT. Its protein is CASSTRDRGLAFF. Together with reference TRBV5-6 and TRBJ1-1, the CDR3 gives the full variable domain: DAGVTQSPTHLIKTRGQQVTLRCSPKSGHDTVSWYQQALGQGPQFIFQYYEEEERQRGNFPDRFSGHQFPNYSSELNVNALLLGDSALYLCASSTRDRGLAFFGQGTRLTVV.

The chain is built from TRBV6-1 and TRBJ1-5, with TRBD1 as a possible D gene (5 bases). This CDR3 has 16 amino acids. CDR1 MNHNS and CDR2 SASEGT come from the germline V gene. V was shortened by 6 bases and J by 0 bases, with 15 bases between the two germline ends. CDR3 DNA: TGTGCCAGCAGAACCCGGGGCCCTCATAGCAATCAGCCCCAGCATTTT. It codes for CASRTRGPHSNQPQHF.